These T cell receptor beta chains were read from a single sample in a study of beta chain features in type 1 diabetes. Sequencing was performed with immunoSEQ multiplex PCR; in TCRdb, only in-frame clones are kept and a portion is missing. The table records under 300,000 clones, roughly 10% of them present only once. The sequencing sample was made of naive CD4+ T cells from blood. Source of these receptors: a man aged 30 to 39 with type 1 diabetes. Both conserved end residues are part of each CDR3. A D gene is named only where the DNA matches it firmly. A clone size is listed for some rows: how often the clone was seen (once, few, many), or a class if it is expanded.

TRBV29-1	TRBJ1-2	-	few	TGCAGCGTGAGTTACAGGGACGGCTATGGCTACACCTTC	CSVSYRDGYGYTF
TRBV29-1	TRBJ1-1	-	-	TGCAGCGTTGAAGGGGGGGGAAAGACTGAAGCTTTCTTT	CSVEGGGKTEAFF
TRBV25-1	TRBJ2-3	-	-	TGTGCCAGCAGTGTGACAGACACAGATACGCAGTATTTT	CASSVTDTDTQYF
TRBV19	TRBJ1-2	TRBD1	-	TGTGCCAGTAGTGCGGAGACAGGGGGACCGTACACCTTC	CASSAETGGPYTF
TRBV9	TRBJ1-1	TRBD1	-	TGTGCCAGCAGCGCCGGGACAGGGGGCGCCGGGGCTGCTTTCTTT	CASSAGTGGAGAAFF
TRBV25-1	TRBJ1-2	-	few	TGTGCCAGCAGTTCAACAGGGATTGTAGGCTATGGCTACACCTTC	CASSSTGIVGYGYTF
TRBV11-2	TRBJ1-2	-	few	TGTGCCAGCAGCCCCGACAGATTCTATGGCTACACCTTC	CASSPDRFYGYTF
TRBV5-1	TRBJ2-1	TRBD1	-	TGCGCCAGCAGTCAGGGGGCAGGGGACAATGAGCAGTTCTTC	CASSQGAGDNEQFF
TRBV7-3	TRBJ2-5	TRBD2	-	TGTGCCAGCAGCCGAAACCGGGGGGTCGAAGAGACCCAGTACTTC	CASSRNRGVEETQYF
TRBV5-1	TRBJ2-1	TRBD1	-	TGCGCCAGCAGCTTAGTTCCGGGACAGGGTAGGGGTGAGCAGTTCTTC	CASSLVPGQGRGEQFF
TRBV5-4	TRBJ2-1	-	few	TGTGCCAGCAGCAATCACAGGGACAATGAGCAGTTCTTC	CASSNHRDNEQFF
TRBV11-2	TRBJ2-7	TRBD1	-	TGTGCCAGCAGCCGATTAGACAGGGGATCCTCCTACGAGCAGTACTTC	CASSRLDRGSSYEQYF
TRBV30	TRBJ1-1	-	-	TGTGCCTGGTTAACAACAGGTGAAGCTTTCTTT	CAWLTTGEAFF
TRBV30	TRBJ2-5	TRBD1	few	TGTGCCTGGAGTGTACAGGGGACGAAGACCCAGTACTTC	CAWSVQGTKTQYF
TRBV28	TRBJ2-5	-	few	TGTGCCAGCAGTTCGGGGACTGAAGAGACCCAGTACTTC	CASSSGTEETQYF
TRBV5-4	TRBJ2-3	TRBD2	few	TGTGCCAGCAGTCACGAGGGGCTAGCGGGGGGCTTTAGCACAGATACGCAGTATTTT	CASSHEGLAGGFSTDTQYF
TRBV29-1	TRBJ2-3	TRBD1	few	TGCAGCGCCCGCCGGGACAGGGGAGATACGCAGTATTTT	CSARRDRGDTQYF
TRBV27	TRBJ1-2	TRBD1	few	TGTGCCAGCATTCTACGACAGGGGGGGAACTATGGCTACACCTTC	CASILRQGGNYGYTF
TRBV5-5	TRBJ2-7	-	-	TGTGCCAGCAGTTCACTGACAGTCTACGAGCAGTACTTC	CASSSLTVYEQYF
TRBV7-3	TRBJ2-6	-	-	TGTGCCAGCAGCCTCCAGACAGGCCTTACCTCTGGGGCCAACGTCCTGACTTTC	CASSLQTGLTSGANVLTF
TRBV1	TRBJ2-1	-	-	TGCACCAGCAGCCGCTTTAGCGGGGGGGCATGTGAGCAGTTCTTC	CTSSRFSGGACEQFF
TRBV29-1	TRBJ1-1	TRBD1	-	TGCAGCGTTGTAGGGTGGTTCAGGGGGCAGCGCACTGAAGCTTTCTTT	CSVVGWFRGQRTEAFF
TRBV4-1	TRBJ2-7	-	few	TGCGCCAGCAGCCAAGCAAGAGGTCTGGGACACCACGAGCAGTACTTC	CASSQARGLGHHEQYF
TRBV7-9	TRBJ2-2	TRBD1	-	TGTGCCAGCAGCCAAATCTACAGGGGTGGCACCGGGGAGCTGTTTTTT	CASSQIYRGGTGELFF
TRBV14	TRBJ1-5	-	-	TGTGCCACCTTTCGCCAGGGGAGAAGCAATCAGCCCCAGCATTTT	CATFRQGRSNQPQHF
TRBV4-3	TRBJ1-6	TRBD1	-	TGCGCCAGCAGCCAAGATCCCGGACAGGGTAATTCACCCCTCCACTTT	CASSQDPGQGNSPLHF
TRBV18	TRBJ2-3	-	few	TGTGCCAGCTCACCGGCGGACATAGATACGCAGTATTTT	CASSPADIDTQYF
TRBV15	TRBJ2-2	-	few	TGTGCCACCAGCAGAGATCTCCAGGGTCCCGGGGAGCTGTTTTTT	CATSRDLQGPGELFF
TRBV7-3	TRBJ1-6	-	few	TGTGCCAGCAGCTTGGGCAGGGTTAATTCACCCCTCCACTTT	CASSLGRVNSPLHF
TRBV28	TRBJ1-2	TRBD1	few	TGTGCCAGCAGCCTTGGGACAGGATCTGGCTACACCTTC	CASSLGTGSGYTF
TRBV27	TRBJ2-7	-	-	TGTGCCAGCAGTTTATCGCAGGGGCCCGAGCAGTACTTC	CASSLSQGPEQYF
TRBV6-5	TRBJ2-1	TRBD2	-	TGTGCCAGCAGTCGGGACTACCCCTCGCACAATGAGCAGTTCTTC	CASSRDYPSHNEQFF
TRBV7-9	TRBJ1-2	-	few	TGTGCCAGCAGCTTAGCGCAGGGCACCCTCATTGGCTACACCTTC	CASSLAQGTLIGYTF